This record looks at one T cell receptor beta chain sequence and its context. What it binds is not known. By 5'RACE template switching, TCR cDNA was produced, with a universal primer site and UMIs added in the process. TCRdb analysed the 5' RACE reads with MiXCR anew, one entry per CDR3 protein. The sample carries some 160,000 distinct CDR3 sequences, 9.3% recorded once. This specimen comes from a study of T cells after yellow fever vaccination. Study overall: Any fraction with a low cell number was prepared using SMART-Seq v4 Ultra Low Input.

Study outcomes and limitations: Post-booster reappearance was seen for most primary-vaccination clones (around 96% CD4, about 90% CD8). There was a small share of clonotypes that showed up in both the CD4 and CD8 compartments.

Sequencing was performed on CD8+ T cells sorted from PBMCs, taken 45 days after the yellow fever booster vaccination. The receptor was isolated from a man in his late teens or twenties who received the YFV17D yellow fever vaccine.

The CDR3 DNA reads TGTGCCAGCAGCTTTTTCCTAACGAACACCGGGGAGCTGTTTTTT. Protein product: CASSFFLTNTGELFF. V gene TRBV7-2 combines with J gene TRBJ2-2; D unclear. This CDR3 is 15 amino acids long. Per germline, CDR1 SGHTA and CDR2 FQGNSA. Trimming removed 3 bases from V and 0 bases from J, with 8 bases in between.